One sample yielded the 26 T cell receptor beta chains listed below, sequenced in a study of blood T cell repertoires in COVID-19. Assay: immunoSEQ multiplex PCR; the TCRdb copy retains only in-frame clones and omits some. The data show 77,000 or so clones, 85% seen once. The sample was peripheral blood. Receptor source: a man aged 80 or over with acute or convalescent COVID-19.

The chain joins TRBV9 to TRBJ2-5, with 14 bases fitting TRBD2. Germline loops: CDR1 SGDLS, CDR2 YYNGEE. V was pared by 2 bases and J by 2 bases, with 2 bases of the junction left unmatched. The CDR3 sequence is 16 residues long. The CDR3 DNA is TGTGCCAGCAGCGTTGGGACTAGCGGGAGTCAAGAGACCCAGTACTTC. Its translation is CASSVGTSGSQETQYF.

This chain joins TRBV27 and TRBJ1-6, with D tentatively TRBD1 (6 bases). This CDR3 is built from 14 residues. V shed 2 bases and J shed 8 bases, with 10 bases lying between them. The germline V gene encodes CDR1 MNHEY and CDR2 SMNVEV (reference sequence). CDR3 DNA: TGTGCCAGCAGTTTAGTACAGGGTCATTCACCCCTCCACTTT. Amino acids: CASSLVQGHSPLHF.

The chain employs TRBV10-3 and TRBJ1-2, with D unresolved. The CDR3 is 13 amino acids. V shed 6 bases and J shed 4 bases, with 12 bases lying between them. From germline, CDR1 is ENHRY and CDR2 SYGVKD. The CDR3, as DNA: TGTGCCATCAGCCTAGACCTTAGCTATGGCTACACCTTC. This sequence encodes CAISLDLSYGYTF.

The chain joins TRBV5-4 to TRBJ2-5, with D perhaps matching TRBD2 (6 bases). V gave up 4 bases and J gave up 1 base, with 14 bases separating them. The CDR3 runs 15 residues. Germline CDR1 reads SGHNT; CDR2 reads YYREEE (reference sequence). DNA for the CDR3: TGTGCCAGCAGCGGGGAGGCTAGACCCCAAGAGACCCAGTACTTC. It is translated as CASSGEARPQETQYF.

The chain recombines TRBV2 with TRBJ2-3; 8 bases map to TRBD1. There are 13 residues in the CDR3. Germline V gene data show CDR1 as SNHLY and CDR2 as FYNNEI. After removal of 9 bases from V and 6 bases from J, the junction contained 8 bases not matched to a gene. CDR3 loop: CASRTGSADTQYF. The CDR3 nucleotides are TGTGCCAGTCGGACAGGGTCGGCGGATACGCAGTATTTT.

The rearrangement links TRBV5-1 to TRBJ2-2; 7 bases agree with TRBD1. The CDR3 is made up of 14 amino acids. J was trimmed by 6 bases and V by 5 bases; bases with no gene match: 7. Germline-derived CDR1 and CDR2 are SGHRS and YFSETQ. This chain's CDR3 is CASRTQQGSGELFF. The CDR3 coding sequence is TGCGCCAGCAGAACACAACAGGGGTCCGGGGAGCTGTTTTTT. The variable domain in full, completed from reference TRBV5-1 and TRBJ2-2, reads KAGVTQTPRYLIKTRGQQVTLSCSPISGHRSVSWYQQTPGQGLQFLFEYFSETQRNKGNFPGRFSGRQFSNSRSEMNVSTLELGDSALYLCASRTQQGSGELFFGEGSRLTVL.

The rearrangement joins TRBV24-1 to TRBJ1-5; a weak D match, TRBD1 (5 bases). Germline CDR1 KGHDR, CDR2 SFDVKD. The CDR3 totals 16 residues. Trimming pared 3 bases from V and 5 bases from J, leaving 16 bases between. The CDR3 spells CATSDRQSPLHQPQHF. The CDR3 bases are TGTGCCACCAGTGATAGACAGTCCCCTCTGCATCAGCCCCAGCATTTT.

This sequence joins TRBV5-6 and TRBJ2-5, with TRBD2 matching 9 bases. Losses at the gene ends were 0 bases for V and 1 base for J; bases not matched to a gene: 4. Germline V gene lookup returns CDR1 SGHDT and CDR2 YYEEEE. CDR3 size: 16 residues. The CDR3 sequence is CASSLGIAGVQETQYF. The CDR3 DNA sequence: TGTGCCAGCAGCTTGGGAATAGCGGGGGTCCAAGAGACCCAGTACTTC.

The rearrangement uses TRBV19 and TRBJ2-3; tentative D call: TRBD1 (5 bases). V dropped 5 bases and J dropped 4 bases, with 10 bases sitting between them. The CDR3 has 13 residues. The germline V gene has CDR1 LNHDA and CDR2 SQIVND (reference sequence). CDR3 nucleotide sequence: TGTGCCAGTAGTCCTGGACACTCAGATACGCAGTATTTT. Its translation: CASSPGHSDTQYF. Variable domain in full (rest from reference TRBV19 and TRBJ2-3): DGGITQSPKYLFRKEGQNVTLSCEQNLNHDAMYWYRQDPGQGLRLIYYSQIVNDFQKGDIAEGYSVSREKKESFPLTVTSAQKNPTAFYLCASSPGHSDTQYFGPGTRLTVL.

The chain couples TRBV28 to TRBJ2-1; D might be TRBD2 (5 bases). Germline CDR1 MDHEN, CDR2 SYDVKM. V was shortened by 4 bases and J by 1 base, with 11 bases between the two germline ends. CDR3 length: 15 residues. CDR3 nucleotide sequence: TGTGCCAGCAGTTATTCGGGGTTTTCCTACAATGAGCAGTTCTTC. This encodes CASSYSGFSYNEQFF.

The V gene is TRBV12-3 or TRBV12-4, the J gene TRBJ1-1, with 7 positions matching TRBD1. J was trimmed by 5 bases and V by 4 bases; bases with no gene match: 4. This CDR3 comprises 13 residues. The CDR3, as DNA: TGTGCCAGCAGTTGGTCAGGGGGGACTGAAGCTTTCTTT. Amino acid sequence: CASSWSGGTEAFF.

J is TRBJ1-1 and V is TRBV7-2; 9 bases fit TRBD1. The CDR3 covers 13 residues. Germline V gene lookup returns CDR1 SGHTA and CDR2 FQGNSA. Losses at the gene ends were 5 bases for V and 3 bases for J; bases not matched to a gene: 1. The CDR3: CASSRQGDTEAFF. CDR3 in DNA: TGTGCCAGCAGCAGACAGGGGGACACTGAAGCTTTCTTT.

The V gene is TRBV5-1, the J gene TRBJ2-5; possible D gene TRBD2, 7 bases. CDR1 is SGHRS, CDR2 YFSETQ, per germline. Between the trimmed V and J ends, which lost 1 base and 5 bases, there was a span of 18 bases. The CDR3 covers 16 residues. DNA of the CDR3: TGCGCCAGCAGCTTGATGGGGGGGGCCTCCGTGGAGACCCAGTACTTC. Translated, it gives CASSLMGGASVETQYF. Combining the CDR3 with reference TRBV5-1 and TRBJ2-5 gives the whole variable domain KAGVTQTPRYLIKTRGQQVTLSCSPISGHRSVSWYQQTPGQGLQFLFEYFSETQRNKGNFPGRFSGRQFSNSRSEMNVSTLELGDSALYLCASSLMGGASVETQYFGPGTRLLVL.

This clone was picked up one time. The rearrangement links TRBV6-4 to TRBJ1-1; D is perhaps TRBD1 (6 bases). The V end was cut by 6 bases, the J end by 5 bases, with 13 bases between. Germline V gene lookup returns CDR1 MRHNA and CDR2 SNTAGT. The CDR3 has 13 residues. Here the CDR3 reads CASSLQGGTEAFF. In DNA form, the CDR3 reads TGTGCCAGCAGCTTACAGGGAGGGACTGAAGCTTTCTTT.

For the CDR3, the DNA is TGTGCCAGCAGCTTACGGCGGGGGCGTGCTAGCGGGCCACTCTACGAGCAGTACTTC. This translates into CASSLRRGRASGPLYEQYF. V gene TRBV7-2 combines with J gene TRBJ2-7; TRBD2 matches at 8 bases. This CDR3 region has 19 residues. Germline assignment: CDR1 SGHTA and CDR2 FQGNSA. The J segment lost 3 bases and the V segment lost 2 bases, leaving 18 bases of the junction unmatched.

The chain joins TRBV18 to TRBJ2-7; TRBD1 aligns across 7 bases. CDR3 size: 13 residues. V trimming: 3 bases; J trimming: 4 bases; junction bases outside the gene matches: 3. In germline, CDR1 is KGHSH, CDR2 LQKENI. The CDR3 DNA reads as TGTGCCAGCTCACCCGGGACAGCTTACGAGCAGTACTTC. Its protein product is CASSPGTAYEQYF.

The V and J genes are TRBV16 and TRBJ2-7, with 8 bases that match TRBD1. The CDR3 sequence is 15 residues long. Per the germline V gene, CDR1 is KGHSY and CDR2 is FQNENV. J lost 5 bases, V lost 2 bases, and 8 bases had no gene match. The CDR3 loop is CASSQGQGGWDEQYF. DNA of the CDR3: TGTGCCAGCAGCCAAGGACAGGGAGGATGGGACGAGCAGTACTTC.

The J gene is TRBJ1-1, the V gene TRBV6-5; the D gene is possibly TRBD1 (5 bases). The V gene lost 6 bases and the J gene lost 1 base, with 12 bases spanning the gap. Germline CDR1 reads MNHEY; CDR2 reads SVGAGI. This CDR3 has 14 amino acids. CDR3 loop: CASSLETGNTEAFF. Here the CDR3 DNA reads TGTGCCAGCAGCCTCGAAACAGGGAACACTGAAGCTTTCTTT.

The chain couples TRBV6-2 or TRBV6-3 to TRBJ2-4; tentatively, D is TRBD2 (5 bases). V lost 6 bases and J lost 7, with 13 bases in between. The CDR3 covers 13 residues. CDR1 is MNHEY and CDR2 is SVGEGT in the germline V gene. The CDR3 here is CASSPSGVNIQYF. The CDR3 region has the DNA TGTGCCAGCAGCCCCTCCGGGGTGAACATTCAGTACTTC.

This chain joins TRBV6-5 and TRBJ2-2; no firm D call. V lost 7 bases and J lost 6, with 12 bases in between. Looked up from germline, CDR1 is MNHEY and CDR2 is SVGAGI. The CDR3 is 13 residues long. CDR3 region: CASTRKPPGELFF. CDR3 bases: TGTGCCAGCACCCGAAAGCCCCCCGGGGAGCTGTTTTTT.

The rearrangement uses TRBV9 and TRBJ2-3, with 11 positions matching TRBD2. J was trimmed by 2 bases and V by 2 bases; bases with no gene match: 4. Germline V gives CDR1 SGDLS, CDR2 YYNGEE. The CDR3 length is 16 residues. CDR3 loop: CASSVRLAGITDTQYF. The CDR3 DNA reads TGTGCCAGCAGCGTGAGACTAGCGGGGATCACAGATACGCAGTATTTT.

The gene calls are TRBV20-1 and TRBJ2-4; possibly TRBD2 for D (5 bases). Germline CDR1 reads DFQATT; CDR2 reads SNEGSKA (reference sequence). The CDR3 runs 16 residues. V was pared by 3 bases and J by 1 base, with 16 bases between. CDR3 loop: CSASPLAGVAKNIQYF. CDR3 bases: TGCAGTGCTAGTCCCCTAGCCGGGGTGGCCAAAAACATTCAGTACTTC.

The CDR3 reads CASTNRDRVNQPQHF. The CDR3 bases are TGTGCCAGCACCAACCGGGACAGGGTAAATCAGCCCCAGCATTTT. V and J are TRBV28 and TRBJ1-5; 9 nucleotides match TRBD1. The germline gives CDR1 MDHEN, CDR2 SYDVKM. CDR3 length: 15 residues. V shed 7 bases, J shed 4 bases, and the junction held 8 bases outside the gene matches.

CDR3 sequence (DNA): TGTGCCAGCAGTACAACCAGCGGGGGCTCCTACGAGCAGTACTTC. Protein: CASSTTSGGSYEQYF. The chain employs TRBV5-4 and TRBJ2-7, with 8 nucleotides matching TRBD2. V lost 5 bases to trimming and J lost 0 bases; unmatched junction nucleotides: 7. This CDR3 has 15 amino acids. In germline, CDR1 is SGHNT, CDR2 YYREEE (reference sequence).

The chain combines TRBV4-3 with TRBJ2-1; 11 nucleotides align to TRBD2. The CDR3 consists of 19 residues. Germline trimming cut 0 bases from V and 5 bases from J; bases unmatched to any gene: 12. The germline CDR1 and CDR2 sequences are LGHNA and YSLEER. The CDR3 protein is CASSQDIPSGGPSNNEQFF. The CDR3 region has the DNA TGCGCCAGCAGCCAAGATATTCCTAGCGGGGGGCCCTCTAACAATGAGCAGTTCTTC.

The V call is TRBV5-1, the J call TRBJ2-5; 10 bases match TRBD1. V lost 6 bases to trimming and J lost 4 bases; unmatched junction nucleotides: 6. Germline CDR1 is SGHRS and CDR2 is YFSETQ. This CDR3 comprises 14 residues. The CDR3 loop is CASTRTGGGETQYF. CDR3 DNA sequence: TGCGCCAGCACCAGGACAGGGGGAGGAGAGACCCAGTACTTC.